Listed below are T cell receptor beta chains from one sample, sequenced in a study of T cells after yellow fever vaccination. Each CDR3 protein gets one entry after TCRdb re-called the 5' RACE reads with MiXCR. The sample has some 350,000 distinct CDR3 sequences, roughly 8.7% seen once. The material sequenced was PBMCs, taken on the day of the first yellow fever vaccination. These TCRs come from a man younger than 35 who received the YFV17D yellow fever vaccine. CDR3s include the opening cysteine and the closing phenylalanine or tryptophan. The D gene is left open where the match is weak. Size values are once, few and many counts, or a class for expanded clones, and some rows have none.

D gene	clone size	J gene	V gene	CDR3 DNA	CDR3 protein
TRBD2	many	TRBJ2-5	TRBV20-1	TGCAGTGCTGTTCCCGAGGTAGCGGGGGAGTTGGAGACCCAGTACTTC	CSAVPEVAGELETQYF
.	.	TRBJ1-5	TRBV9	TGTGCCAGCAGCACCGACAGCGGCAATCAGCCCCAGCATTTT	CASSTDSGNQPQHF
TRBD2	few	TRBJ2-7	TRBV7-2	TGTGCCAGCAGCCGTGTCCTAGCGGGGGCCACCCCCTACGAGCAGTACTTC	CASSRVLAGATPYEQYF
.	.	TRBJ1-1	TRBV5-5	TGTGCCAGCAGCTTGTTTACAGGCGTGCGGAACACTGAAGCTTTCTTT	CASSLFTGVRNTEAFF
.	.	TRBJ2-7	TRBV6-5	TGTGCCAGCAGTTCTCCTGGGACAAGGAGCTCCTACGAGCAGTACTTC	CASSSPGTRSSYEQYF
TRBD1	few	TRBJ2-4	TRBV6-2/TRBV6-3	TGTGCCAGCCGTGGGACTCAGGGGGCGCAAAACATTCAGTACTTC	CASRGTQGAQNIQYF
.	.	TRBJ2-5	TRBV11-1	TGTGCCAGCAGCTTATCTCTGGGGGCAAATCGGGAGACCCAGTACTTC	CASSLSLGANRETQYF
.	few	TRBJ2-7	TRBV6-1	TGTGCCAGCAGCCCTACGCCCAACAGCGGGCCCTACGAGCAGTACTTC	CASSPTPNSGPYEQYF
.	.	TRBJ1-2	TRBV6-5	TGTGCCAGCAGCGGGGGAGGGCACTATGGCTACACCTTC	CASSGGGHYGYTF
.	many	TRBJ1-5	TRBV18	TGTGCCAGCTCGGACAGATATAGCAATCAGCCCCAGCATTTT	CASSDRYSNQPQHF
.	.	TRBJ2-2	TRBV6-5	TGTGCCAGCGTCGGGGGTTTCGGGGAGCTGTTTTTT	CASVGGFGELFF
.	.	TRBJ2-2	TRBV20-1	TGCAGTGCACGCGAGACAGGCAAAAAGAACACCGGGGAGCTGTTTTTT	CSARETGKKNTGELFF
.	many	TRBJ2-2	TRBV5-4	TGTGCCAGCAGCTCCGTGACAGGCACCGGGGAGCTGTTTTTT	CASSSVTGTGELFF